This TCR beta chain emerged from a study of T cells after yellow fever vaccination (dated by TCRdb to about 2019). With regard to the full study: Libraries from fractions with low cell numbers were prepared with the SMART-Seq v4 Ultra Low Input RNA kit. Bulk TCR alpha and beta repertoires were sequenced longitudinally to track T-cell clones before and after primary and booster YFV17D yellow fever vaccination. Two healthy male donors made up the cohort, one aged 18 to 30 years and the other aged 30 to 40 years. Blood samples were taken at several timepoints before and after primary and secondary immunization, and bulk PBMC replicates and cell subsets were isolated. The full study reports these points: Because only a couple of donors were included in the study, the extent to which the findings can be generalized is limited. A small share of clonotypes occurred in both CD4 and CD8 compartments, likely arising from convergent recombination. Most clones expanded after primary vaccination were re-detected after the booster (around 96% of CD4 and about nine tenths of CD8), suggesting broad memory maintenance. Compared with the primary T-cell response, the secondary T-cell response was faster but weaker, reaching its peak on day 5 rather than on day 15. FACS-sorted repertoires could contain abundant contaminating clonotypes from the bulk population, so computational filtering was required.

Interpreted using the paper, the treatment or condition label stands for: live attenuated yellow fever vaccine strain. At each blood-draw timepoint, two biological replicates of bulk PBMCs were collected. A standard Ficoll-Paque protocol was used to isolate PBMCs from peripheral blood. TriZol was used to extract RNA from bulk PBMCs, from CD4 and CD8 fractions, and from dextramer-positive and dextramer-negative fractions. This clonotype was seen at least ten times. Its target antigen remains unknown. It has no much larger one-base neighbor in the sample; base qualities were not kept. TCRdb names Illumina NovaSeq 6000 as the instrument used. TCR cDNA was synthesized by 5'RACE template switching, through which a universal primer site and unique molecular identifiers were introduced. cDNA synthesis was primed from both the TCR alpha and TCR beta constant segments. Library amplification involved two PCR steps, and the second step added sample barcodes and sequencing adapters. Sequencing of libraries was done on Illumina HiSeq 2500 (2x100 bp) or NovaSeq (2x150 bp). As for how the authors treated the data: MIGEC was used to demultiplex reads and collapse the reads into UMI consensus sequences, and MiXCR was used for V(D)J alignment. Vaccine-responding clonotypes were identified with edgeR using replicate PBMC samples, with FDR below 0.01 and a log2 fold change above 5 up to day 15 being required. Each bulk clonotype was labeled CD4 or CD8 based on which sequenced repertoire, CD4 or CD8, contained the clonotype at higher abundance. Through fastp at Q25 and MiXCR, TCRdb rebuilt clones from the public reads, retaining in-frame beta chains. For every CDR3 protein sequence, its rows merge into one entry that carries the most common genes and DNA. None of the V and J calls come from the authors' own analysis; TCRdb made them. Across this sample there are 300,000 to 350,000 distinct CDR3 sequences, with around 4.3% seen only once. Roughly a fifth of the sample is in the top ten clones.

Trimming accounts for 3 bases at V and 5 bases at J, while the number of junction bases matched to no gene is 12. CDR1 and CDR2 are drawn from the germline V gene: LGHNT, FRNRAP. Reading from cysteine to phenylalanine, the CDR3 counts 18 amino acids. The kept DNA is CDR3 alone, 54 bases in frame from the first base. This sequence originates from a man between 18 and 35 years old who received the YFV17D yellow fever vaccine. The chain employs TRBV12-5 and TRBJ1-4; 10 bases in the middle match TRBD1. Specimen: PBMCs, collected 15 days after the yellow fever booster vaccination. In nucleotides, the sequence is TGTGCTAGTGGTTTACCCTGGGGACAGGGGCGAGAAAATGAAAAACTGTTTTTT. Its protein product is CASGLPWGQGRENEKLFF.